This is a list of T cell receptor beta chains from one sample in a study of blood T cell repertoires in COVID-19. Using immunoSEQ multiplex PCR, the repertoire was profiled, and TCRdb retains in-frame clones only, with some absent. The top ten clones hold 1.6% of a sample with fewer than 350,000 clones, about 87% of them seen once. The sample consisted of peripheral blood. The receptors originated from a woman aged 25 to 39 with COVID-19, enrolled during active disease. Both conserved end residues are part of each CDR3. A D gene is named only where the DNA matches it firmly. Rows give clone size only sometimes, using once, few, many, or a class for an expanded clone.

d_call: .; clone_size: .; j_call: TRBJ1-2; v_call: TRBV4-1; cdr3_nt: TGCGCCAGCAGCCACCGAATAAGGGAGATGGATGGCTACACCTTC; cdr3_aa: CASSHRIREMDGYTF
d_call: .; clone_size: once; j_call: TRBJ2-1; v_call: TRBV7-6; cdr3_nt: TGTGCCAGCAGCTCACAGGAAAACAATGAGCAGTTCTTC; cdr3_aa: CASSSQENNEQFF
d_call: TRBD1; clone_size: .; j_call: TRBJ1-2; v_call: TRBV6-5; cdr3_nt: TGTGCCAGCCTTCCGGGACAGCGAAACTATGGCTACACCTTC; cdr3_aa: CASLPGQRNYGYTF
d_call: TRBD2; clone_size: .; j_call: TRBJ2-1; v_call: TRBV27; cdr3_nt: TGTGCCAGCAGTTTAATGGGCGGGACTAGCGGGGGGGCCTTGAATGAGCAGTTCTTC; cdr3_aa: CASSLMGGTSGGALNEQFF
d_call: TRBD1; clone_size: .; j_call: TRBJ1-4; v_call: TRBV7-9; cdr3_nt: TGTGCCAGCAGCCTCGGACAGGCTAATGAAAAACTGTTTTTT; cdr3_aa: CASSLGQANEKLFF
d_call: TRBD2; clone_size: .; j_call: TRBJ2-1; v_call: TRBV5-5; cdr3_nt: TGTGCCAGCAGCTTGGTTAGCGGGGGGTTCAATGAGCAGTTCTTC; cdr3_aa: CASSLVSGGFNEQFF
d_call: .; clone_size: .; j_call: TRBJ1-1; v_call: TRBV6-2/TRBV6-3; cdr3_nt: TGTGCCAGCAGTTACTGGGGGGTGAGCACTGAAGCTTTCTTT; cdr3_aa: CASSYWGVSTEAFF
d_call: .; clone_size: .; j_call: TRBJ2-3; v_call: TRBV23-1; cdr3_nt: TGCGCCAGCAGTCAATATCCCGGAGAAGGCACAGATACGCAGTATTTT; cdr3_aa: CASSQYPGEGTDTQYF
d_call: .; clone_size: .; j_call: TRBJ1-2; v_call: TRBV7-9; cdr3_nt: TGTGCCAGCAGCTTAGGTACCCTACCGTACTATGGCTACACCTTC; cdr3_aa: CASSLGTLPYYGYTF
d_call: .; clone_size: .; j_call: TRBJ2-2; v_call: TRBV12-3/TRBV12-4; cdr3_nt: TGTGCCAGCAGGCCCGTTGGGCCCGGGGAGCTGTTTTTT; cdr3_aa: CASRPVGPGELFF
d_call: .; clone_size: .; j_call: TRBJ1-2; v_call: TRBV27; cdr3_nt: TGTGCCAGCAGTCCTGTCTCGTCTAACTATGGCTACACCTTC; cdr3_aa: CASSPVSSNYGYTF
d_call: .; clone_size: .; j_call: TRBJ2-4; v_call: TRBV3-1/TRBV3-2; cdr3_nt: TGTGCCAGCAGCCAAGGGGGGCAAAACATTCAGTACTTC; cdr3_aa: CASSQGGQNIQYF
d_call: .; clone_size: .; j_call: TRBJ1-1; v_call: TRBV29-1; cdr3_nt: TGCAGCGTTGAAACCGGGACAACGAACACTGAAGCTTTCTTT; cdr3_aa: CSVETGTTNTEAFF
d_call: .; clone_size: .; j_call: TRBJ1-2; v_call: TRBV9; cdr3_nt: TGTGCCAGCAGCGCAGGGGTGAGGGCTAACTATGGCTACACCTTC; cdr3_aa: CASSAGVRANYGYTF
d_call: .; clone_size: few; j_call: TRBJ1-3; v_call: TRBV5-4; cdr3_nt: TGTGCCAGCAGCTCGATGACAGGCCGCTCTGGAAACACCATATATTTT; cdr3_aa: CASSSMTGRSGNTIYF
d_call: TRBD1; clone_size: .; j_call: TRBJ2-2; v_call: TRBV6-1; cdr3_nt: TGTGCCAGCAGTGAAGCACAGGGGGCGCGGACCGGGGAGCTGTTTTTT; cdr3_aa: CASSEAQGARTGELFF
d_call: TRBD2; clone_size: .; j_call: TRBJ2-5; v_call: TRBV19; cdr3_nt: TGTGCCAGTAGTATAAATCGACTAGCGAGCGCCCAGTACTTC; cdr3_aa: CASSINRLASAQYF
d_call: TRBD1; clone_size: once; j_call: TRBJ1-3; v_call: TRBV28; cdr3_nt: TGTGCCAGCAGTTTTAACCGGGACAGGGGGCCTGGAAACACCATATATTTT; cdr3_aa: CASSFNRDRGPGNTIYF
d_call: .; clone_size: .; j_call: TRBJ1-1; v_call: TRBV6-5; cdr3_nt: TGTGCCAGCACACCCCCCAAGGGGAAGAACACTGAAGCTTTCTTT; cdr3_aa: CASTPPKGKNTEAFF
d_call: .; clone_size: .; j_call: TRBJ1-6; v_call: TRBV2; cdr3_nt: TGTGCCAGCAGTGAAGTTGTGGCCAATAATAATTCACCCCTCCACTTT; cdr3_aa: CASSEVVANNNSPLHF
d_call: .; clone_size: .; j_call: TRBJ2-3; v_call: TRBV27; cdr3_nt: TGTGCCAGCAGTGGCACGACATGGGATACGCAGTATTTT; cdr3_aa: CASSGTTWDTQYF
d_call: .; clone_size: .; j_call: TRBJ1-2; v_call: TRBV10-1; cdr3_nt: TGCGCCAGTAAGACAGTTAACTATGGCTACACCTTC; cdr3_aa: CASKTVNYGYTF
d_call: .; clone_size: .; j_call: TRBJ1-1; v_call: TRBV10-2; cdr3_nt: TGCGCCAGCAGCGTAAACAGGGTGGGCACTGAAGCTTTCTTT; cdr3_aa: CASSVNRVGTEAFF
d_call: .; clone_size: .; j_call: TRBJ1-5; v_call: TRBV2; cdr3_nt: TGTGCCAGCAGTGAATTAGGGGCGAATCAGCCCCAGCATTTT; cdr3_aa: CASSELGANQPQHF
d_call: .; clone_size: .; j_call: TRBJ1-6; v_call: TRBV19; cdr3_nt: TGTGCCAGTAGTGCCGATAGCCCCGGGAGACCCCTCCACTTT; cdr3_aa: CASSADSPGRPLHF
d_call: .; clone_size: few; j_call: TRBJ1-1; v_call: TRBV3-1/TRBV3-2; cdr3_nt: TGTGCCAGCAGCCAAACCCGCGGGGTTGGGAACACTGAAGCTTTCTTT; cdr3_aa: CASSQTRGVGNTEAFF
d_call: TRBD1; clone_size: .; j_call: TRBJ2-3; v_call: TRBV4-3; cdr3_nt: TGCGCCAGCAGCTTGACAGGGGTGACGAATACGCAGTATTTT; cdr3_aa: CASSLTGVTNTQYF
d_call: TRBD2; clone_size: .; j_call: TRBJ2-3; v_call: TRBV6-1; cdr3_nt: TGTGCCAGCAGTGAAGGACTAGCTTTAGATACGCAGTATTTT; cdr3_aa: CASSEGLALDTQYF
d_call: TRBD2; clone_size: .; j_call: TRBJ2-5; v_call: TRBV3-1/TRBV3-2; cdr3_nt: TGTGCCAGCAGCCACGGGGGGGAGGAGACCCAGTACTTC; cdr3_aa: CASSHGGEETQYF
d_call: .; clone_size: .; j_call: TRBJ1-3; v_call: TRBV3-1/TRBV3-2; cdr3_nt: TGTGCCAGCAGCCAAGAGGGCAGGGGCGGAAACACCATATATTTT; cdr3_aa: CASSQEGRGGNTIYF
d_call: TRBD2; clone_size: .; j_call: TRBJ2-1; v_call: TRBV7-9; cdr3_nt: TGTGCCAGCAGATTTCTAGCGGGGCAGTTCTTC; cdr3_aa: CASRFLAGQFF
d_call: .; clone_size: .; j_call: TRBJ1-2; v_call: TRBV19; cdr3_nt: TGTGCCATCTCGGACAGAGGCTATGGCTACACCTTC; cdr3_aa: CAISDRGYGYTF
d_call: TRBD1; clone_size: .; j_call: TRBJ1-2; v_call: TRBV19; cdr3_nt: TGTGCCAGTACCGGACAGGGACCGATCGGCTACACCTTC; cdr3_aa: CASTGQGPIGYTF
d_call: TRBD2; clone_size: .; j_call: TRBJ2-4; v_call: TRBV19; cdr3_nt: TGTGCCAGTAGTACCCTACTAGCGGGGGATCTCAACATTCAGTACTTC; cdr3_aa: CASSTLLAGDLNIQYF
d_call: .; clone_size: .; j_call: TRBJ1-1; v_call: TRBV19; cdr3_nt: TGTGCCAGTAGACACACTTGGGGCGGTACTGAAGCTTTCTTT; cdr3_aa: CASRHTWGGTEAFF
d_call: TRBD1; clone_size: .; j_call: TRBJ2-2; v_call: TRBV2; cdr3_nt: TGTGCCAGCAGTGGGCTCCAGGGGGCCGGGGAGCTGTTTTTT; cdr3_aa: CASSGLQGAGELFF
d_call: .; clone_size: .; j_call: TRBJ1-4; v_call: TRBV3-1/TRBV3-2; cdr3_nt: TGTGCCAGCAGCCAAGAGAAGGTGACAGGCGGAACTAATGAAAAACTGTTTTTT; cdr3_aa: CASSQEKVTGGTNEKLFF
d_call: TRBD2; clone_size: .; j_call: TRBJ2-3; v_call: TRBV7-2; cdr3_nt: TGTGCCAGCAGGCACGGGGGGGAGGGGGATACGCAGTATTTT; cdr3_aa: CASRHGGEGDTQYF
d_call: TRBD1; clone_size: .; j_call: TRBJ1-6; v_call: TRBV7-6; cdr3_nt: TGTGCCAGCAGCGTCAACAGGGGAGGTGACTCACCCCTCCACTTT; cdr3_aa: CASSVNRGGDSPLHF
d_call: TRBD1; clone_size: .; j_call: TRBJ1-2; v_call: TRBV6-5; cdr3_nt: TGTGCCAGCAGCCAGGGGGCAGGTGGCTACACCTTC; cdr3_aa: CASSQGAGGYTF
d_call: .; clone_size: .; j_call: TRBJ2-5; v_call: TRBV7-2; cdr3_nt: TGTGCCAGCAGCACTAACAGGGTCGGGGCGCAAGAGACCCAGTACTTC; cdr3_aa: CASSTNRVGAQETQYF
d_call: .; clone_size: .; j_call: TRBJ1-2; v_call: TRBV29-1; cdr3_nt: TGCAGCGTTGAAACCACATCTAACTATGGCTACACCTTC; cdr3_aa: CSVETTSNYGYTF
d_call: TRBD1; clone_size: .; j_call: TRBJ1-1; v_call: TRBV6-5; cdr3_nt: TGTGCCAGCAGTTACTCGACAGGGGCGAACACTGAAGCTTTCTTT; cdr3_aa: CASSYSTGANTEAFF
d_call: TRBD1; clone_size: .; j_call: TRBJ1-2; v_call: TRBV7-9; cdr3_nt: TGTGCCAGCAGCTCGTCCGGGACAGGGGGTGGCTACACCTTC; cdr3_aa: CASSSSGTGGGYTF
d_call: TRBD2; clone_size: few; j_call: TRBJ2-7; v_call: TRBV7-8; cdr3_nt: TGTGCCAGCAGCGGGAAGATGCTAGCGGGTACGGGGGAGCAGTACTTC; cdr3_aa: CASSGKMLAGTGEQYF
d_call: .; clone_size: .; j_call: TRBJ2-5; v_call: TRBV2; cdr3_nt: TGTGCCAGCCAAGAGGGACTGTTACAAGAGACCCAGTACTTC; cdr3_aa: CASQEGLLQETQYF
d_call: TRBD1; clone_size: .; j_call: TRBJ1-1; v_call: TRBV11-3; cdr3_nt: TGTGCCAGCAGCTTCACAGGGGAGAACACTGAAGCTTTCTTT; cdr3_aa: CASSFTGENTEAFF
d_call: TRBD1; clone_size: few; j_call: TRBJ1-1; v_call: TRBV6-4; cdr3_nt: TGTGCCAGCAGTGACTCCAATAGGGACAGGACTGAAGCTTTCTTT; cdr3_aa: CASSDSNRDRTEAFF
d_call: TRBD1; clone_size: .; j_call: TRBJ2-7; v_call: TRBV7-3; cdr3_nt: TGTGCCAGCAGCCGCGGACAGGGGGCCTACGAGCAGTACTTC; cdr3_aa: CASSRGQGAYEQYF
d_call: TRBD2; clone_size: .; j_call: TRBJ2-2; v_call: TRBV28; cdr3_nt: TGTGCCAGCAGTCGCCCCGGGGCGGGGGAAGGCGCCGGGGAGCTGTTTTTT; cdr3_aa: CASSRPGAGEGAGELFF
d_call: TRBD2; clone_size: .; j_call: TRBJ2-1; v_call: TRBV6-1; cdr3_nt: TGTGCCGTAGGACTAGCGGGGGGGCCGGGAGAGCAGTTCTTC; cdr3_aa: CAVGLAGGPGEQFF
d_call: .; clone_size: .; j_call: TRBJ2-5; v_call: TRBV6-5; cdr3_nt: TGTGCCAGCAGTTACTCACTAGCTTCTGCGGAGACCCAGTACTTC; cdr3_aa: CASSYSLASAETQYF